The 15 T cell receptor beta chains reported below all come from one sample, sequenced in a study of Ad26.COV2.S vaccination and SARS-CoV-2 variants. Treatment denoted: about 20 received Ad26.COV2.S at low or high dose, single or two shots; about 5 received placebo; per-sample allocation not given. Day 63 after the first injection of vaccine or placebo was the sampling time. The table came from immunoSEQ multiplex PCR; TCRdb's copy has only in-frame clones and leaves some out. The sample has 300,000 to 350,000 clones, about 85% seen once; the top ten hold roughly 6%. The sequences come from peripheral blood, collected in a trial of Ad26.COV2.S vaccine versus placebo. The receptor set was obtained from a person between 18 and 60 years old who received the Ad26.COV2.S COVID-19 vaccine or a placebo.

The chain employs TRBV15 and TRBJ2-1; TRBD1 matches at 9 bases. This CDR3 has 18 residues. V shed 4 bases and J 8 bases; nucleotides not matched to a gene: 18. The germline V gene encodes CDR1 LNHNV and CDR2 YYDKDF (reference sequence). CDR3: CATSTPRRGQGILYEQFF. Here the CDR3 DNA reads TGTGCCACCAGCACGCCTAGGAGGGGACAGGGTATATTGTATGAGCAGTTCTTC. The full variable domain, in which reference TRBV15 and TRBJ2-1 provide the parts outside the CDR3, is DAMVIQNPRYQVTQFGKPVTLSCSQTLNHNVMYWYQQKSSQAPKLLFHYYDKDFNNEADTPDNFQSRRPNTSFCFLDIRSPGLGDTAMYLCATSTPRRGQGILYEQFFGPGTRLTVL.

This clone was recorded only once. This chain links TRBV13 with TRBJ2-3; 8 bases align to TRBD2. CDR3 length: 16 residues. Germline CDR1 is PRHDT and CDR2 is FYEKMQ (reference sequence). The trim removed 1 base at V and 6 bases at J, leaving 9 bases unmatched. The CDR3 DNA reads as TGTGCCAGCAGCTTAGCCCTCGGGGGGGCAGGGGATACGCAGTATTTT. Amino acid sequence: CASSLALGGAGDTQYF.

The chain is built from TRBV28 and TRBJ1-5, with 10 positions matching TRBD1. Trimming removed 5 bases from V and 4 bases from J; junction bases left unmatched: 5. Germline CDR1 and CDR2: MDHEN and SYDVKM. The CDR3 length is 15 residues. CDR3 nucleotide sequence: TGTGCCAGCAGTCGGGACAGGGGCGTTAATCAGCCCCAGCATTTT. Encoded protein: CASSRDRGVNQPQHF.

The chain has TRBV19 and TRBJ2-6, with a tentative D call TRBD1 (6 bases). Germline V gives CDR1 LNHDA, CDR2 SQIVND (reference sequence). The ends were cut back, 3 bases at V and 0 bases at J, with 21 bases in the middle. The CDR3 has 20 amino acids. CDR3 protein: CASSIGQGSGQSSGANVLTF. The CDR3 DNA follows: TGTGCCAGTAGTATTGGGCAGGGGTCAGGTCAGAGCTCTGGGGCCAACGTCCTGACTTTC.

The gene calls are TRBV6-5 and TRBJ1-2, with D possibly being TRBD1 (5 bases). The germline gives CDR1 MNHEY, CDR2 SVGAGI. The length of the CDR3 is 12 residues. Deletions cut 2 bases from V and 9 bases from J, with 10 bases between. The CDR3 DNA follows: TGTGCCAGCAGTTACCAGGGAATAAGCTACACCTTC. Protein: CASSYQGISYTF.

The V call is TRBV11-3, the J call TRBJ2-6, with 8 nucleotides matching TRBD1. The CDR3 extends over 16 amino acids. Germline V gives CDR1 SGHNT, CDR2 YENEEA. With 5 bases clipped from V and 2 bases from J, the junction kept 5 bases outside the gene matches. CDR3 sequence: CASSGNRGAGANVLTF. In DNA, the CDR3 is TGTGCCAGCAGCGGGAACAGGGGGGCTGGGGCCAACGTCCTGACTTTC.

The V and J genes are TRBV7-6 and TRBJ2-1, with 9 bases lining up with TRBD2. Germline CDR1 is SGHVS and CDR2 is FNYEAQ. After removal of 4 bases from V and 5 bases from J, the junction contained 6 bases not matched to a gene. This CDR3 spans 15 amino acids. This CDR3 reads CASSSPLAGNNEQFF. Here the CDR3 DNA reads TGTGCCAGCAGCTCCCCGCTAGCGGGGAACAATGAGCAGTTCTTC.

As to this clone: At the DNA level, this CDR3 is encoded by other sequences in the same sample as well. The chain links TRBV4-3 to TRBJ2-2, with a possible D match to TRBD2 (6 bases). The CDR3 runs 15 residues. The germline V gene has CDR1 LGHNA and CDR2 YSLEER. Trimming took off 0 bases at V and 2 bases at J, with 7 bases between the two ends. The CDR3 DNA is TGCGCCAGCAGCCAAGAGGAGGGAAACACCGGGGAGCTGTTTTTT. Translating it yields CASSQEEGNTGELFF.

This clone has more than one count but fewer than ten. This CDR3 is CASSLDAAGYLGNQPQHF. CDR3 coding DNA: TGTGCCAGCAGCTTAGATGCCGCAGGGTATCTAGGCAATCAGCCCCAGCATTTT. The chain couples TRBV7-2 to TRBJ1-5, with a tentative D call TRBD1 (5 bases). Germline CDR1 is SGHTA and CDR2 is FQGNSA. With 1 base removed from V and 2 bases from J, the gap between germline ends came to 18 bases. This CDR3 has 18 residues.

This clone is a singleton in its sample. The chain carries TRBV27 and TRBJ1-1; D is uncertain. The CDR3 spans 16 residues. V was clipped by 6 bases and J by 5 bases, with 22 bases between them. CDR1 and CDR2 (germline): MNHEY, SMNVEV (reference sequence). CDR3 sequence reads: CASRPPPRGLGTEAFF. The CDR3, as DNA: TGTGCCAGCAGGCCACCCCCGAGAGGGTTGGGGACTGAAGCTTTCTTT.

This chain links TRBV5-1 with TRBJ2-1; 12 bases fit TRBD1. Germline V gives CDR1 SGHRS, CDR2 YFSETQ. V shed 0 bases, J shed 8 bases, and the junction held 9 bases outside the gene matches. The CDR3 runs 17 residues. The chain's CDR3 is CASSLGGTGGLVYEQFF. In DNA form, the CDR3 reads TGCGCCAGCAGCTTGGGAGGGACAGGGGGCCTGGTGTATGAGCAGTTCTTC.

This clone was counted at least ten times. This chain links TRBV6-2 or TRBV6-3 with TRBJ2-3, with D hard to call. Germline V gene lookup returns CDR1 MNHEY and CDR2 SVGEGT. The CDR3 consists of 16 residues. V was cut by 4 bases and J by 1 base, with 15 bases left in between. The CDR3 sequence: CASSFGVRLGTDTQYF. CDR3 nucleotides: TGTGCCAGCAGTTTTGGCGTCAGACTCGGCACAGATACGCAGTATTTT.

V and J are TRBV5-4 and TRBJ2-6, with 7 nucleotides matching TRBD1. This CDR3 is built from 17 residues. The germline V gene encodes CDR1 SGHNT and CDR2 YYREEE (reference sequence). The V gene end was trimmed by 3 bases and the J gene end by 1 base; junction bases not matched to a gene: 7. The DNA for the CDR3 is TGTGCCAGCAGCTCGTCCTTACAGGGGTCTGGGGCCAACGTCCTGACTTTC. This sequence encodes CASSSSLQGSGANVLTF.

Note on this clone: Within the sample, other DNA sequences also encode this same CDR3. V usage is TRBV19 and J usage is TRBJ1-5; D gene uncertain. The CDR3 consists of 13 residues. Trimming shortened V by 1 base and J by 6 bases, and 7 bases separated the two germline ends. In germline, CDR1 is LNHDA, CDR2 SQIVND (reference sequence). In nucleotides, the CDR3 is TGTGCCAGTAGTATAGGTTTGGGTCAGCCCCAGCATTTT. This codes for CASSIGLGQPQHF.

V gene TRBV6-6 combines with J gene TRBJ1-3; possible D gene TRBD1, 6 bases. V lost 6 bases and J 6 bases, leaving 18 bases between the germline ends. From germline, CDR1 is MNHNY and CDR2 SVGAGI (reference sequence). The CDR3 runs to 15 residues. This CDR3 reads CASSPVGQGINTIYF. The CDR3 region has the DNA TGTGCCAGCAGCCCCGTGGGGCAGGGGATAAACACCATATATTTT.